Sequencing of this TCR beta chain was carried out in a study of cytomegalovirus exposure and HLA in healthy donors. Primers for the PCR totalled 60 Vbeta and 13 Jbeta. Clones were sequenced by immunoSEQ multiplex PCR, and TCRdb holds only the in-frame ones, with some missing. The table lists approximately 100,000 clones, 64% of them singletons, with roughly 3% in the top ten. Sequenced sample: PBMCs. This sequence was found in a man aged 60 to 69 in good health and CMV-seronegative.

Here the CDR3 reads CASSYPLPHQKETQYF. CDR3 DNA sequence: TGCGCCAGCAGCTATCCTCTCCCACACCAAAAAGAGACCCAGTACTTC. The genes are TRBV5-1 and TRBJ2-5; D remains ambiguous. In germline, CDR1 is SGHRS, CDR2 YFSETQ. The CDR3 sequence is 16 residues long. V was pared by 3 bases and J by 3 bases, with 18 bases between. Based on the CDR3 plus reference TRBV5-1 and TRBJ2-5, the full variable domain is KAGVTQTPRYLIKTRGQQVTLSCSPISGHRSVSWYQQTPGQGLQFLFEYFSETQRNKGNFPGRFSGRQFSNSRSEMNVSTLELGDSALYLCASSYPLPHQKETQYFGPGTRLLVL.